This passage covers 9 T cell receptor beta chains from one sample sequenced in a study of T cells after yellow fever vaccination. TCRdb used MiXCR to reprocess the 5' RACE reads, holding one entry per CDR3 protein. The sample has about 350,000 distinct CDR3 sequences, around 8.1% seen once. The sequences come from PBMCs, collected roughly seven weeks after the first yellow fever vaccination. The receptors were gathered from a young man who received the YFV17D yellow fever vaccine.

The sample holds many counts of this clonotype. The chain combines TRBV12-3 or TRBV12-4 with TRBJ2-3; 9 bases are a match to TRBD2. With 5 bases clipped from V and 7 bases from J, the junction kept 13 bases outside the gene matches. This CDR3 comprises 16 residues. Written as DNA, the CDR3 is TGTGCCAGCAGTCCCATGAGGGGCGGGGGGGCCAATACGCAGTATTTT. It yields the protein CASSPMRGGGANTQYF.

This rearrangement joins TRBV5-1 to TRBJ2-3; TRBD2 agrees at 9 bases. The CDR3 contains 15 residues. The V gene end was trimmed by 3 bases and the J gene end by 4 bases; junction bases not matched to a gene: 6. Germline V gene lookup returns CDR1 SGHRS and CDR2 YFSETQ. The CDR3 DNA is TGCGCCAGCAGCTGGAGGCGCGGGGGGGCAGATACGCAGTATTTT. This codes for CASSWRRGGADTQYF.

The CDR3 DNA follows: TGTGCCAGCAGAGGGAGCCGGGTTTACGACTACGAGCAGTACTTC. Translated: CASRGSRVYDYEQYF. The chain has TRBV13 and TRBJ2-7, with D possibly matching TRBD2 (5 bases). In germline, CDR1 is PRHDT, CDR2 FYEKMQ (reference sequence). This CDR3 spans 15 amino acids. Deletions cut 6 bases from V and 3 bases from J, with 18 bases between. The full variable domain, in which reference TRBV13 and TRBJ2-7 provide the parts outside the CDR3, is AAGVIQSPRHLIKEKRETATLKCYPIPRHDTVYWYQQGPGQDPQFLISFYEKMQSDKGSIPDRFSAQQFSDYHSELNMSSLELGDSALYFCASRGSRVYDYEQYFGPGTRLTVT.

This clonotype has just a few counts. The V gene is TRBV6-5, the J gene TRBJ1-5; 7 bases line up with TRBD1. This CDR3 contains 15 residues. Unmatched junction bases numbered 6, after V lost 2 bases and J lost 5 bases. Germline V CDR1 and CDR2: MNHEY, SVGAGI. The CDR3 region has the DNA TGTGCCAGCAGTTACCCTGGGACAGAGTATCAGCCCCAGCATTTT. Amino acids: CASSYPGTEYQPQHF.

The V and J genes are TRBV7-2 and TRBJ2-3, with 9 bases that match TRBD1. J lost 1 base, V lost 4 bases, and 9 bases had no gene match. The CDR3 contains 17 residues. The germline gives CDR1 SGHTA, CDR2 FQGNSA. The CDR3: CASSSRFGDRGTDTQYF. The CDR3 DNA sequence: TGTGCCAGCAGCTCCCGGTTCGGGGACAGGGGCACAGATACGCAGTATTTT.

The chain has TRBV6-2 or TRBV6-3 and TRBJ1-1; no clear D gene. Per germline, CDR1 MNHEY and CDR2 SVGEGT. V lost 0 bases to trimming and J lost 9 bases, with 11 bases between them. This CDR3 has 13 residues. CDR3 amino acids: CASSYSGRDKAFF. CDR3 DNA sequence: TGTGCCAGCAGTTACTCTGGACGGGATAAAGCTTTCTTT.

This clonotype was counted at least ten times. V and J are TRBV5-1 and TRBJ2-7; possible D gene TRBD1, 6 bases. V gave up 3 bases and J gave up 1 base, with 11 bases separating them. The CDR3 spans 14 residues. In germline, CDR1 is SGHRS, CDR2 YFSETQ. The CDR3 loop reads CASSWDTGSYEQYV. The CDR3 nucleotides are TGCGCCAGCAGCTGGGACACGGGGTCCTACGAGCAGTACGTC.

Here the CDR3 reads CSARAGLAYEQYV. Written as DNA, the CDR3 is TGCAGTGCTAGGGCAGGACTAGCCTACGAGCAGTACGTC. The chain joins TRBV20-1 to TRBJ2-7, with 7 positions matching TRBD2. Looked up from germline, CDR1 is DFQATT and CDR2 is SNEGSKA (reference sequence). This CDR3 is 13 amino acids long. Losses at the gene ends were 3 bases for V and 2 bases for J; bases not matched to a gene: 4.

This sequence joins TRBV2 and TRBJ2-1; tentatively, D is TRBD2 (5 bases). V was pared by 0 bases and J by 2 bases, with 11 bases between. This CDR3 spans 16 amino acids. Germline V lookup: CDR1 SNHLY, CDR2 FYNNEI. CDR3 DNA sequence: TGTGCCAGCAGTGAAGCCTTAGGGAGAACCTACAATGAGCAGTTCTTC. Protein sequence: CASSEALGRTYNEQFF. The full variable domain, with the rest looked up from reference TRBV2 and TRBJ2-1, is EPEVTQTPSHQVTQMGQEVILRCVPISNHLYFYWYRQILGQKVEFLVSFYNNEISEKSEIFDDQFSVERPDGSNFTLKIRSTKLEDSAMYFCASSEALGRTYNEQFFGPGTRLTVL.